This T cell receptor beta chain was sequenced in a study of shared clonotypes between healthy human individuals. The germline CDR1 and CDR2 sequences are LNHNV and YYDKDF (reference sequence). V lost 0 bases, J lost 0 bases, and 6 bases lay in between. The CDR3 totals 15 residues. Using immunoSEQ multiplex PCR, the repertoire was profiled, and TCRdb retains in-frame clones only, with some absent. Of some 2,100,000 clones in the sample, approximately 94% were seen once. V gene TRBV15 combines with J gene TRBJ1-5; no clear D. The origin of this receptor is a man aged 18 to 29 in good health. Sequenced input: naive CD4+ T cells sorted from blood. Subset reported: CD45RA+ positively selected. The CDR3 region has the DNA TGTGCCACCAGCAGAGAGCCAAATAGCAATCAGCCCCAGCATTTT. The encoded protein is CATSREPNSNQPQHF.